The 5 T cell receptor beta chains presented below share a single source sample, sequenced in a study of blood T cell repertoires in COVID-19 (dated by TCRdb to between 2020 and 2021). Receptor libraries were prepared by the immunoSEQ multiplex PCR assay. TCRdb provides this immuneACCESS table in a form limited to in-frame rearrangements. Some clones are lacking; in checked studies, under half of them reflect an unresolved V gene, and why the rest are absent is not known. The sample yields 80,000 to 85,000 clones; 70% to 85% were counted once. About 12% of the sample goes to the ten largest clones. Sequenced: peripheral blood. These receptors all stem from a human donor in a cohort sampled during active COVID-19.

This clone was seen a single time. The chain is built from TRBV6-5 and TRBJ2-6; TRBD1 agrees at 7 bases. V trimming: 10 bases; J trimming: 4 bases; junction bases outside the gene matches: 10. This CDR3 spans 15 amino acids. The germline V gene has CDR1 MNHEY and CDR2 SVGAGI. CDR3 bases: TGTGCCACCTCACGACAGGGATACGGGGCCAACGTCCTGACTTTC. Its protein product is CATSRQGYGANVLTF.

This chain uses TRBV18 with TRBJ2-3, with 7 bases that match TRBD2. The CDR3 runs 13 residues. The junction had 1 base not matched to a gene; V was cut back by 3 bases and J by 4 bases. Germline-derived CDR1 and CDR2 are KGHSH and LQKENI. CDR3 sequence (DNA): TGTGCCAGCTCACCCACTAGCGCAGATACGCAGTATTTT. As protein: CASSPTSADTQYF. Combining the CDR3 with reference TRBV18 and TRBJ2-3 gives the whole variable domain NAGVMQNPRHLVRRRGQEARLRCSPMKGHSHVYWYRQLPEEGLKFMVYLQKENIIDESGMPKERFSAEFPKEGPSILRIQQVVRGDSAAYFCASSPTSADTQYFGPGTRLTVL.

This clone has just a few counts. The chain couples TRBV4-1 to TRBJ1-3; possibly TRBD1 for D (5 bases). The V and J ends lost 1 base and 0 bases respectively, with 16 bases between them. The CDR3 is 18 residues long. CDR1 is MGHRA and CDR2 is YSYEKL in the germline V gene. The CDR3, as DNA: TGCGCCAGCAGCCAAGCTCCACCGGGGGGGAGCTCTGGAAACACCATATATTTT. Translated: CASSQAPPGGSSGNTIYF.

This sequence joins TRBV11-2 and TRBJ2-3, with a possible D match to TRBD1 (5 bases). The CDR3 loop spans 16 amino acids. V lost 0 bases to trimming and J lost 5 bases, with 15 bases between them. Germline-derived CDR1 and CDR2 are SGHAT and FQNNGV. CDR3 DNA: TGTGCCAGCAGCTTAGAGAGGACACGGGCGATAGATACGCAGTATTTT. It encodes CASSLERTRAIDTQYF.

V gene TRBV2 combines with J gene TRBJ1-5; TRBD1 matches 8 bases. In germline, CDR1 is SNHLY, CDR2 FYNNEI. Trimming at V came to 4 bases and at J to 5 bases, leaving 13 bases not matched to a gene. There are 17 residues in the CDR3. The CDR3 loop is CASSGGSVLDRDQPQHF. The DNA for the CDR3 is TGTGCCAGCAGTGGTGGGTCTGTCTTGGACAGGGATCAGCCCCAGCATTTT.